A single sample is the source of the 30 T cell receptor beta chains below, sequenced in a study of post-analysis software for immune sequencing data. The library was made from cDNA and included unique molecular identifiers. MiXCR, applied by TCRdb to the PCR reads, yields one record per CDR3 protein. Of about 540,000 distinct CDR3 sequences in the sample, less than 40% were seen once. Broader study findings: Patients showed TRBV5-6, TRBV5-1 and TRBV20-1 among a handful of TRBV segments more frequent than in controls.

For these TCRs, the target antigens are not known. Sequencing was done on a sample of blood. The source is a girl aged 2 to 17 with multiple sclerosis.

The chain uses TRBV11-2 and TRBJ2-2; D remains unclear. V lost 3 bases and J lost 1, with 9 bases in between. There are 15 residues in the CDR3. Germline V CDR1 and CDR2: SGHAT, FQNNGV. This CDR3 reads CASSFFPLNTGELFF. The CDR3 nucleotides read TGTGCCAGCAGCTTCTTTCCCCTGAACACCGGGGAGCTGTTTTTT.

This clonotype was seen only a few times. The CDR3 loop reads CSAREGVLMETQYF. The DNA for the CDR3 is TGCAGTGCTAGAGAAGGGGTGCTCATGGAGACCCAGTACTTC. The rearrangement uses TRBV20-1 and TRBJ2-7, with TRBD1 as a possible D gene (5 bases). The end of the DNA aligns better with TRBJ2-5, so the J call may be wrong. The CDR3 is 14 residues long. Per germline, CDR1 DFQATT and CDR2 SNEGSKA (reference sequence).

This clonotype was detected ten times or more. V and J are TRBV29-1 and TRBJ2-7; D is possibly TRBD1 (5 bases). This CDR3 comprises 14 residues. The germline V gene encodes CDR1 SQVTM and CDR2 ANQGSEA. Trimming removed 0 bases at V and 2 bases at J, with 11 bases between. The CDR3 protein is CSVEDPVRAYEQYF. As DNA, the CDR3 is TGCAGCGTTGAAGATCCGGTCAGGGCCTACGAGCAGTACTTC.

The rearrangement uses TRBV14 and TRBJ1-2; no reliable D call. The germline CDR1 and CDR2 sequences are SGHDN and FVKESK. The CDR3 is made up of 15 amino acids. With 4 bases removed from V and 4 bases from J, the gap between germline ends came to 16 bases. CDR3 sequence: CASSPTLYLGYGYTF. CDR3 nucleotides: TGTGCCAGCAGCCCGACCCTATACTTAGGCTATGGCTACACCTTC.

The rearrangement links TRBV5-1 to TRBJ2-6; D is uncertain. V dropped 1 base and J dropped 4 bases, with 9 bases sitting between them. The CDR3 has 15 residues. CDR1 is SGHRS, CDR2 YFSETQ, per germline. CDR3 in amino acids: CASSLQKTGANVLTF. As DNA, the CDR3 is TGCGCCAGCAGCTTGCAGAAGACCGGGGCCAACGTCCTGACTTTC.

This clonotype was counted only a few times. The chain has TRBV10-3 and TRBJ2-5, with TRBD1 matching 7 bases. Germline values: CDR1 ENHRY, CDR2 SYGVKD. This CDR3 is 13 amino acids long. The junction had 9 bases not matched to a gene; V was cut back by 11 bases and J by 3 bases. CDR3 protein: CASQSQGEETQYF. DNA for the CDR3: TGTGCCTCTCAGTCCCAGGGGGAAGAGACCCAGTACTTC.

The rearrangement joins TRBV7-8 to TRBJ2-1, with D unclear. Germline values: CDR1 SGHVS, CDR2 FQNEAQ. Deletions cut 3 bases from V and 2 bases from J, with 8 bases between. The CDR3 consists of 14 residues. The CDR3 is CASSFWGTYNEQFF. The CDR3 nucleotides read TGTGCCAGCAGCTTTTGGGGAACCTACAATGAGCAGTTCTTC.

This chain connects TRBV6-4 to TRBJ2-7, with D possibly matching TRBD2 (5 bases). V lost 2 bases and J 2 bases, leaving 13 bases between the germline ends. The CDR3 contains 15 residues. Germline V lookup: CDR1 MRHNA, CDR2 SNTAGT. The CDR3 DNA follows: TGTGCCAGCAGTGACCCGGTGACGGGGACCTACGAGCAGTACTTC. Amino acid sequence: CASSDPVTGTYEQYF.

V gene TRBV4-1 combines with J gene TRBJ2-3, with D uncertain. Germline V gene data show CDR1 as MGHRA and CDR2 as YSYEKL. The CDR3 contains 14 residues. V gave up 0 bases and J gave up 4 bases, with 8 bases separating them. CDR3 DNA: TGCGCCAGCAGCCAAGAAAGTGGCGCAGATACGCAGTATTTT. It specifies CASSQESGADTQYF.

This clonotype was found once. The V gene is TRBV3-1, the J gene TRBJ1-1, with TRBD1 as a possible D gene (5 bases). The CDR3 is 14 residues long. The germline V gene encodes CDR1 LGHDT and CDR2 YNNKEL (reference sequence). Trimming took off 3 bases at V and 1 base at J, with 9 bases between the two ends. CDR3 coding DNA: TGTGCCAGCAGCCAGTTCGGGGGGAACACTGAAGCTTTCTTT. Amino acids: CASSQFGGNTEAFF.

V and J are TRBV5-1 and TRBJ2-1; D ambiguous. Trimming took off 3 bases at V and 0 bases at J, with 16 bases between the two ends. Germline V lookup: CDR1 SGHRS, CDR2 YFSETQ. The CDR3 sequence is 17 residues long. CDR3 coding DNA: TGCGCCAGCAGCTACCTAGGCGGCTGGAGCTCCTACAATGAGCAGTTCTTC. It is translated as CASSYLGGWSSYNEQFF.

The CDR3 DNA is TGTGCCAGCGAGGGGGCCAACTCAGATACGCAGTATTTT. This gives the protein CASEGANSDTQYF. V usage is TRBV6-5 and J usage is TRBJ2-3, with 7 bases identical to TRBD1. Germline loops: CDR1 MNHEY, CDR2 SVGAGI. Losses at the gene ends were 8 bases for V and 4 bases for J; bases not matched to a gene: 6. The length of the CDR3 is 13 residues.

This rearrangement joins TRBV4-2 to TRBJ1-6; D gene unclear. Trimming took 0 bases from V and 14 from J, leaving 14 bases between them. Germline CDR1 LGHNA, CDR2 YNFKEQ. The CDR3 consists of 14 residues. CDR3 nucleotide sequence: TGTGCCAGCAGCCAAGAAGCGCAGCGCGATACCCTCCACTTT. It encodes CASSQEAQRDTLHF.

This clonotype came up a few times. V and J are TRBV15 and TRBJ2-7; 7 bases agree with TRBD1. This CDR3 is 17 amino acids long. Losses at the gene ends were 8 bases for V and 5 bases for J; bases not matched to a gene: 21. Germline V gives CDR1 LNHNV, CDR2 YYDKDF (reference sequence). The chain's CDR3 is CATVVRRGTVGRDEQYF. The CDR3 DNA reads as TGTGCCACCGTAGTTAGACGTGGGACAGTAGGACGAGACGAGCAGTACTTC.

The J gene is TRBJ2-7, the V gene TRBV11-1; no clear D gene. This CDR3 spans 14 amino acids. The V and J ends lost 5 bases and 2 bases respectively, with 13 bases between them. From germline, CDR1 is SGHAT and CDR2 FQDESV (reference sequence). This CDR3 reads CASSPWQAPYEQYF. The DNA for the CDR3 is TGTGCCAGCAGCCCGTGGCAGGCCCCCTACGAGCAGTACTTC.

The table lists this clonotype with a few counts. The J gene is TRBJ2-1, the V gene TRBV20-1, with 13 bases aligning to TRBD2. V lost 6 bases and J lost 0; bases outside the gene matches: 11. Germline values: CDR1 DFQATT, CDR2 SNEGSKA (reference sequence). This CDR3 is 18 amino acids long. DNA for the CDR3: TGCAGTGCACAACGACTAGCGGGGGGCATAAGCTCCTACAATGAGCAGTTCTTC. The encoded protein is CSAQRLAGGISSYNEQFF.

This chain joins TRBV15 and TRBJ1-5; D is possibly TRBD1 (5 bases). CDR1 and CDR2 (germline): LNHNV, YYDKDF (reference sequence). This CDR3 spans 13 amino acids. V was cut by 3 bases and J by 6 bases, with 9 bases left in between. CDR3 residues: CATSSGRGQPQHF. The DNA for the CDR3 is TGTGCCACCAGCAGTGGAAGGGGTCAGCCCCAGCATTTT.

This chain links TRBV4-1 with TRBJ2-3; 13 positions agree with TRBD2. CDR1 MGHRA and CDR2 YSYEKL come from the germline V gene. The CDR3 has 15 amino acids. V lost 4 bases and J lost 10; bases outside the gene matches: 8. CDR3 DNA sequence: TGCGCCAGCAGCCTACTAGCGGGGGGGGCCGAGGCGCAGTATTTT. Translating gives CASSLLAGGAEAQYF.

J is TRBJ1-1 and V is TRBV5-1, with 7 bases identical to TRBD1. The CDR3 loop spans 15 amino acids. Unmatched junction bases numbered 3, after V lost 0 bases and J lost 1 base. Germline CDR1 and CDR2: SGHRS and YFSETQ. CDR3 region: CASSLGRTGNTEAFF. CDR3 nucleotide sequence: TGCGCCAGCAGCTTGGGGCGGACAGGGAACACTGAAGCTTTCTTT.

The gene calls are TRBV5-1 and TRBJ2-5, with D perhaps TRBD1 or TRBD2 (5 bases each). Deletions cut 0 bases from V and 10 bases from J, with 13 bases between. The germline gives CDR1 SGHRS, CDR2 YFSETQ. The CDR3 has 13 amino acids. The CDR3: CASSLDARGDQYF. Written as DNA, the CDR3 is TGCGCCAGCAGCTTGGACGCTAGGGGAGACCAGTACTTC.

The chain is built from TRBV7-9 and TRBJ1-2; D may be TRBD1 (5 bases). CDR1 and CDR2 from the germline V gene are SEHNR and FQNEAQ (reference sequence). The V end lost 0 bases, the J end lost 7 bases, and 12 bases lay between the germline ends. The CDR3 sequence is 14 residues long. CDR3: CASSLALRGRGYTF. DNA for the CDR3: TGTGCCAGCAGCTTAGCGCTAAGGGGTCGTGGCTACACCTTC.

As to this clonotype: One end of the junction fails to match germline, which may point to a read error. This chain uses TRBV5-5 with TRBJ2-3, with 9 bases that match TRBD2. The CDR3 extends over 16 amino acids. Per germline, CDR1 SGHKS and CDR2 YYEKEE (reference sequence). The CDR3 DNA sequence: TGTGTCAGCAGCCCCTGGACTAGCGCTAGCACAGATACGCAGTATTTT. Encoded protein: CVSSPWTSASTDTQYF.

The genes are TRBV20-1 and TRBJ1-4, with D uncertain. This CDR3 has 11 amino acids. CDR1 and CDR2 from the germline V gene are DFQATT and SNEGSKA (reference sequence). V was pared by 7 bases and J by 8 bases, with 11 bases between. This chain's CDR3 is CSVRPGEKLFF. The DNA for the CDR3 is TGCAGTGTCAGACCGGGAGAAAAACTGTTTTTT.

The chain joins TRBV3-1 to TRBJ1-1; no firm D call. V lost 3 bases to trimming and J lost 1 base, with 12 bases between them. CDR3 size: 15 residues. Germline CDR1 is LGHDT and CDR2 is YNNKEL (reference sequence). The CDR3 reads CASSHRWIGNTEAFF. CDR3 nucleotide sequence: TGTGCCAGCAGCCATCGCTGGATTGGGAACACTGAAGCTTTCTTT.

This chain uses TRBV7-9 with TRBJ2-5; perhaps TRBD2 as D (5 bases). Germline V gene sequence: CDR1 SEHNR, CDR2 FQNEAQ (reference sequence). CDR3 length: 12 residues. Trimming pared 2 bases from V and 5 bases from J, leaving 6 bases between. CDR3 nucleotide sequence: TGTGCCAGCAGCTTATGGGAGGAGACCCAGTACTTC. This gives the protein CASSLWEETQYF.

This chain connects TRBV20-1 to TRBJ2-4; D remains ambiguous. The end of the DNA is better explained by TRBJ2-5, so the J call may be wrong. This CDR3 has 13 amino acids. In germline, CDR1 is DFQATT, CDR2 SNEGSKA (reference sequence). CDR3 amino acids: CSAQTPNQETQYF. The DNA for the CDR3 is TGCAGTGCCCAAACACCTAACCAAGAGACCCAGTACTTC.

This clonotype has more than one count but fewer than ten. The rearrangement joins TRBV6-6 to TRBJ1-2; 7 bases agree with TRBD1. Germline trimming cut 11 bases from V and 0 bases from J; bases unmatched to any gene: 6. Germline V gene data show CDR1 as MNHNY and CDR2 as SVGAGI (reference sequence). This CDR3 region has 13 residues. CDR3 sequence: CAAGDRPNYGYTF. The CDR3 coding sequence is TGTGCCGCAGGGGACAGACCTAACTATGGCTACACCTTC.

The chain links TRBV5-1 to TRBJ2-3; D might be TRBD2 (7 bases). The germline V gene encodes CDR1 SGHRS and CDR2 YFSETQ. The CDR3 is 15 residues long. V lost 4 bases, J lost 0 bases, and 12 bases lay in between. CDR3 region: CASSGGASSTDTQYF. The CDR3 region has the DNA TGCGCCAGCAGCGGGGGGGCTTCCAGCACAGATACGCAGTATTTT.

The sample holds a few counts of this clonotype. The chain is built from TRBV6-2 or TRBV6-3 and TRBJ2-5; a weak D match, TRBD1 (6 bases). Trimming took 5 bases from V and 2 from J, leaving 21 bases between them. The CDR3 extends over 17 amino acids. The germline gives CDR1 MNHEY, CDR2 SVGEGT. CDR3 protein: CASSHPEQGGFQETQYF. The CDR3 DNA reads TGTGCCAGCAGTCACCCGGAACAGGGCGGGTTTCAAGAGACCCAGTACTTC.

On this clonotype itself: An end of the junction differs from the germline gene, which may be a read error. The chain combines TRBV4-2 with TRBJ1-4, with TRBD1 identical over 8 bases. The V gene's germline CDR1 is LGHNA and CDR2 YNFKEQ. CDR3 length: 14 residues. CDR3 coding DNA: TGTGCCGGCAGCCAAGGGACAGGAGACGAAAAACTGTTTTTT. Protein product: CAGSQGTGDEKLFF.